These T cell receptor beta chains were read from a single sample in a study of T cell responses to AZD1222 COVID-19 vaccine. Clones were sequenced by immunoSEQ multiplex PCR, and TCRdb holds only the in-frame ones, with some missing. The sample carries under 150,000 clones, roughly 91% recorded once. The specimen comprised peripheral blood, sampled on day 0 of AZD1222 vaccination. These receptors originate from an adult in good health. The CDR3 runs from the conserved cysteine through the conserved F or W. D genes are given only for firm matches. The listing skips clone size in some rows; elsewhere it reads once, few, many or a size class.

-	TRBV5-1	TRBJ2-7	TRBD2	TGCGCCAGCAGCTTGGGATGGGAGGGGAACGAGCAGTACTTC	CASSLGWEGNEQYF
-	TRBV5-1	TRBJ1-2	-	TGCGCCAGCAGCTTGGAAACAGGGACTTCGGAGGTCTTC	CASSLETGTSEVF
-	TRBV7-8	TRBJ2-3	TRBD2	TGTGCCAGCAGCCCGGGGGGTACGCAGTATTTT	CASSPGGTQYF
-	TRBV2	TRBJ1-5	TRBD1	TGTGCCAGTCAAGGGGGCTGGAATCAGCCCCAGCATTTT	CASQGGWNQPQHF
-	TRBV30	TRBJ1-1	-	TGTGCCTGCGACAGGCAGGAAGCTTTCTTT	CACDRQEAFF
-	TRBV10-3	TRBJ1-5	-	TGTGCCATCAGTGAGTCCCGGGACACCAATCAGCCCCAGCATTTT	CAISESRDTNQPQHF
-	TRBV10-3	TRBJ2-7	-	TGTGCCATCACTCCCGAGCAGTACTTC	CAITPEQYF
-	TRBV7-6	TRBJ2-3	TRBD2	TGTGCCAGCAGCTTAAGGGCCAGGACTAGCGGGGGGTACCCACGAAGGACAGATACGCAGTATTTT	CASSLRARTSGGYPRRTDTQYF
-	TRBV7-2	TRBJ2-5	-	TGTGCCAGCAGCCCCCGAGTAAGCCAAGAGACCCAGTACTTC	CASSPRVSQETQYF
-	TRBV5-5	TRBJ1-3	-	TGTGCCAGCAGTAAGAGGCCTGGAAACACCATATATTTT	CASSKRPGNTIYF
-	TRBV28	TRBJ1-2	TRBD1	TGTGCCAGCAGTAACCGACTAAGGGGGCCCGTCTATGGCTACACCTTC	CASSNRLRGPVYGYTF
-	TRBV6-5	TRBJ1-1	-	TGTGCCAGCACGAACAGGGAAAGAGGCACTGAAGCTTTCTTT	CASTNRERGTEAFF
-	TRBV5-6	TRBJ1-2	-	TGTGCCAGCAGCCCGGGACGGCTCCAGGTTGGCTACACCTTC	CASSPGRLQVGYTF
-	TRBV7-9	TRBJ2-7	-	TGTGCCAGCAGCACGCAAGGGTGGTACGAGCAGTACTTC	CASSTQGWYEQYF
-	TRBV6-5	TRBJ1-5	-	TGTGCCAGCAGCCAGGGGCGGGGCGGGGGTCAGCCCCAGCATTTT	CASSQGRGGGQPQHF
-	TRBV2	TRBJ2-7	TRBD2	TGTGCCAGCACCCGACTAGCGGGAGGGGCCAACGAGCAGTACTTC	CASTRLAGGANEQYF
once	TRBV6-6	TRBJ1-5	TRBD1	TGTGCCAGCAGAAAGGGGACAGGAGGGGTGGGTCAGCCCCAGCATTTT	CASRKGTGGVGQPQHF
-	TRBV7-2	TRBJ2-3	TRBD2	TGTGCCAGCAACCGACTAGCGGGGGGCAGCACAGATACGCAGTATTTT	CASNRLAGGSTDTQYF
-	TRBV10-3	TRBJ1-2	TRBD1	TGTGCCATCAGTGATTCAGTCCGGGACAGGGGGTTGTATGGCTACACCTTC	CAISDSVRDRGLYGYTF
once	TRBV29-1	TRBJ1-1	-	TGCAGCGGGAGTCATCGGGTGAACACTGAAGCTTTCTTT	CSGSHRVNTEAFF
-	TRBV3-1/TRBV3-2	TRBJ2-2	-	TGTGCCAGCAGCCAAACACGGGCCGGGGAGCTGTTTTTT	CASSQTRAGELFF
-	TRBV4-3	TRBJ1-1	-	TGCGCCAGCAGCCAGGCCCAAAGGGGGTACACTGAAGCTTTCTTT	CASSQAQRGYTEAFF
-	TRBV5-6	TRBJ1-3	TRBD1	TGTGCCAGCAGCTTGGCAGGGGGTGTAAACACCATATATTTT	CASSLAGGVNTIYF
-	TRBV13	TRBJ1-2	-	TGTGCCAGCAGCTTAGGAGGATCCTATGGCTACACCTTC	CASSLGGSYGYTF
-	TRBV18	TRBJ1-4	-	TGTGCCAGCTCTCCTCTGCCGGCCCCTAATGAAAAACTGTTTTTT	CASSPLPAPNEKLFF
-	TRBV7-2	TRBJ1-1	-	TGTGCCAGCAGCCAACAGGTTGTCAGCACTGAAGCTTTCTTT	CASSQQVVSTEAFF
-	TRBV15	TRBJ2-6	-	TGTGCCACCAGCAGAGACAACTCTGGGGCCAACGTCCTGACTTTC	CATSRDNSGANVLTF
-	TRBV30	TRBJ1-4	TRBD1	TGTGCCTGGAGTACCGGACAGGGGGACGAAAAACTGTTTTTT	CAWSTGQGDEKLFF
-	TRBV11-2	TRBJ2-1	-	TGTGCCAGCAGCCCACCACTAGTGGGCAATGAGCAGTTCTTC	CASSPPLVGNEQFF
-	TRBV9	TRBJ2-2	-	TGTGCCAGCAGCGTAGATTCAGGTAGAAACACCGGGGAGCTGTTTTTT	CASSVDSGRNTGELFF
-	TRBV25-1	TRBJ2-6	-	TGTGCCAGCAGAGACTCTGGGGCCAACGTCCTGACTTTC	CASRDSGANVLTF
-	TRBV10-3	TRBJ2-3	TRBD2	TGTGCCATCAGTCGACTAGCGGGAGGGAACACAGATACGCAGTATTTT	CAISRLAGGNTDTQYF
-	TRBV4-3	TRBJ1-3	-	TGCGCCAGCAGCGAGGACCGCTGGTCCAACACCATATATTTT	CASSEDRWSNTIYF
-	TRBV7-9	TRBJ2-7	-	TGTGCCAGCAGCTCCCGCATCCCTGACAACGGCGCCTACGAGCAGTACTTC	CASSSRIPDNGAYEQYF
-	TRBV7-9	TRBJ2-1	-	TGTGCCAGCAGTCCTCGCGCGAGCTCCTACAATGAGCAGTTCTTC	CASSPRASSYNEQFF
once	TRBV19	TRBJ2-5	-	TGTGCCAGTAGTGAAGGGGTCGGGCTAGGGGGAGAGACCCAGTACTTC	CASSEGVGLGGETQYF
-	TRBV6-5	TRBJ2-7	-	TGTGCCAGCACGGGCACATTCTCCTACGAGCAGTACTTC	CASTGTFSYEQYF
once	TRBV3-1/TRBV3-2	TRBJ2-5	-	TGTGCCAGCAGCCAAACGGGGACGGAGACCCAGTACTTC	CASSQTGTETQYF
-	TRBV18	TRBJ2-7	TRBD1	TGTGCCAGCTCACCACCGGGACAGGGGGCTCTCGAGCAGTACTTC	CASSPPGQGALEQYF
-	TRBV7-9	TRBJ2-3	-	TGTGCCAGCAGCTTCCCCCAGGAAGATACGCAGTATTTT	CASSFPQEDTQYF
-	TRBV27	TRBJ2-1	-	TGTGCCAGCAGCCCCGGGGATACAAGATACAATGAGCAGTTCTTC	CASSPGDTRYNEQFF
-	TRBV4-3	TRBJ2-2	TRBD2	TGCGCCAGCAGCCAAGAAGCGGGGGGCGCGGCGAACACCGGGGAGCTGTTTTTT	CASSQEAGGAANTGELFF
-	TRBV6-1	TRBJ1-2	-	TGTGCCAGCAGTGAGGGATCTAACTATGGCTACACCTTC	CASSEGSNYGYTF
-	TRBV10-2	TRBJ1-5	-	TGCGCCAGCAGTGACAGGGGTGTCCAGCCCCAGCATTTT	CASSDRGVQPQHF
-	TRBV9	TRBJ2-2	TRBD2	TGTGCCAGCAGCGTAGACCGGACTAGCACCGGGGAGCTGTTTTTT	CASSVDRTSTGELFF
-	TRBV3-1/TRBV3-2	TRBJ1-2	-	TGTGCCAGCAGCCAAGCTTTCGGACACCAGAACTATGGCTACACCTTC	CASSQAFGHQNYGYTF
-	TRBV7-2	TRBJ1-1	-	TGTGCCAGCAGCCGCCGGGCCAGCCAAAGATTGAACACTGAAGCTTTCTTT	CASSRRASQRLNTEAFF
-	TRBV30	TRBJ1-3	-	TGTGCCTGGAGTCCAGAACGATTGGGTAATGGAAACACCATATATTTT	CAWSPERLGNGNTIYF
-	TRBV29-1	TRBJ1-2	-	TGCAGCGTTGAAGCTGAACCCTATGGCTACACCTTC	CSVEAEPYGYTF
-	TRBV7-2	TRBJ1-1	-	TGTGCCAGCAGCCCCCAGCCCGCCGGCACTGAAGCTTTCTTT	CASSPQPAGTEAFF
once	TRBV7-9	TRBJ1-1	-	TGTGCCAGCAGCTTATTAGGAGACACTGAAGCTTTCTTT	CASSLLGDTEAFF
-	TRBV15	TRBJ2-1	TRBD1	TGTGCCACCAGCACCCGGGACAGGGGACGCAATGAGCAGTTCTTC	CATSTRDRGRNEQFF
-	TRBV19	TRBJ1-2	TRBD1	TGTGCCAGTAGACCCGCCAGGGGGCTAGGTGGCTACACCTTC	CASRPARGLGGYTF
once	TRBV6-5	TRBJ2-7	-	TGTGCCAGCAGTTACTCCGGGGGTGGTGGGCACGAGCAGTACTTC	CASSYSGGGGHEQYF
once	TRBV5-8	TRBJ1-2	-	TGTGCCAGCAGACCGCTCTATGGCTACACCTTC	CASRPLYGYTF
once	TRBV11-2	TRBJ2-7	TRBD2	TGTGCCAGCAGTTTGACTAGCGGGCTGTCCTTCTCCTACGAGCAGTACTTC	CASSLTSGLSFSYEQYF
once	TRBV19	TRBJ1-2	-	TGTGCCAGTGGTGTGGGGATAGCTAACTATGGCTACACCTTC	CASGVGIANYGYTF
-	TRBV7-9	TRBJ2-3	-	TGTGCCAGCAGCTTCACCCAAGGACATACGCAGTATTTT	CASSFTQGHTQYF